These 21 T cell receptor beta chains came from one sample sequenced in a study of T-cell memory formation after mild COVID-19. TCRdb re-called the 5' RACE reads through MiXCR, storing one row per CDR3 protein. Among about 270,000 distinct CDR3 sequences listed, roughly 18% were seen once. Sequenced: PBMCs or a T cell subset sorted from them (not recorded which). These receptors originate from a man aged 18 to 29 who had mild COVID-19 (a few samples of this study predate the infection). Cell type and time point are not known.

This clonotype was counted ten times or more. The chain links TRBV20-1 to TRBJ2-2; 10 bases agree with TRBD1. The J segment lost 4 bases and the V segment lost 5 bases, leaving 1 base of the junction unmatched. The CDR3 runs to 13 residues. Germline V gene sequence: CDR1 DFQATT, CDR2 SNEGSKA (reference sequence). The DNA of the CDR3 is TGCAGTGCTTGGGACAGGGGCACCGGGGAGCTGTTTTTT. Its protein product is CSAWDRGTGELFF.

V gene TRBV7-3 combines with J gene TRBJ1-1, with 9 nucleotides matching TRBD1. The V gene end was trimmed by 5 bases and the J gene end by 10 bases; junction bases not matched to a gene: 8. Germline V lookup: CDR1 SGHTA, CDR2 FQGTGA. The CDR3 consists of 13 residues. The CDR3 sequence is CASSAMGQGIAFF. For the CDR3, the DNA is TGTGCCAGCAGCGCGATGGGACAGGGAATAGCTTTCTTT. Full variable domain (remainder filled in from reference TRBV7-3 and TRBJ1-1): GAGVSQTPSNKVTEKGKYVELRCDPISGHTALYWYRQSLGQGPEFLIYFQGTGAADDSGLPNDRFFAVRPEGSVSTLKIQRTERGDSAVYLCASSAMGQGIAFFGQGTRLTVV.

There are many counts of this clonotype. This CDR3 is CSARTGSSYNEQFF. The CDR3 coding sequence is TGCAGTGCTAGAACCGGGAGCTCCTACAATGAGCAGTTCTTC. This rearrangement joins TRBV20-1 to TRBJ2-1; D may be TRBD2 (6 bases). The germline V gene has CDR1 DFQATT and CDR2 SNEGSKA (reference sequence). V gave up 2 bases and J gave up 0 bases, with 8 bases separating them. The CDR3 sequence is 14 residues long.

This clonotype came up many times. V gene TRBV11-2 combines with J gene TRBJ2-7, with 7 bases aligning to TRBD1. This CDR3 comprises 15 residues. Germline V gene sequence: CDR1 SGHAT, CDR2 FQNNGV. With 1 base clipped from V and 2 bases from J, the junction kept 5 bases outside the gene matches. The CDR3 coding sequence is TGTGCCAGCAGCTTAGGCTCAGGGACAGCCTACGAGCAGTACGTC. Translating it yields CASSLGSGTAYEQYV.

This clonotype was found a few times. The V gene is TRBV2, the J gene TRBJ1-2; D may be TRBD1 (6 bases). The CDR3 runs to 11 residues. The V end was cut by 5 bases, the J end by 8 bases, with 9 bases between. Looked up from germline, CDR1 is SNHLY and CDR2 is FYNNEI. CDR3 nucleotides: TGTGCCAGCAGTACAGGGTACGGCTACACCTTC. Its translation is CASSTGYGYTF.

The rearrangement uses TRBV7-2 and TRBJ1-3; D ambiguous. Trimming took off 3 bases at V and 4 bases at J, with 19 bases between the two ends. CDR1 and CDR2 (germline): SGHTA, FQGNSA. This CDR3 has 17 amino acids. The CDR3 sequence: CASSFSLGTRPGNTIYF. The CDR3 DNA follows: TGTGCCAGCAGCTTCAGCTTGGGCACCCGGCCGGGAAACACCATATATTTT.

This clonotype was found a few times. The V gene is TRBV5-1, the J gene TRBJ2-5, with 9 bases that match TRBD1. This CDR3 region has 17 residues. J was trimmed by 2 bases and V by 4 bases; bases with no gene match: 12. Germline lookup yields CDR1 SGHRS and CDR2 YFSETQ. The CDR3 sequence: CASSPGSGQGRQETQYF. CDR3 nucleotides: TGCGCCAGCAGCCCGGGATCGGGACAGGGCCGTCAAGAGACCCAGTACTTC.

This clonotype was seen more than once but under ten times. This chain connects TRBV12-3 or TRBV12-4 to TRBJ1-4; D may be TRBD1 (5 bases). The CDR3 length is 13 residues. V gave up 8 bases and J gave up 6 bases, with 13 bases separating them. The CDR3 coding sequence is TGTGCCAGCTTTCGGGGGAGGCATGAAAAACTGTTTTTT. This codes for CASFRGRHEKLFF.

The rearrangement links TRBV5-6 to TRBJ2-7; 12 nucleotides match TRBD1. Germline V gene data show CDR1 as SGHDT and CDR2 as YYEEEE. There are 15 residues in the CDR3. The ends lost 2 bases at V and 5 bases at J; junction bases unmatched: 5. The CDR3 nucleotides are TGTGCCAGCAGCTTCGGGACAGGGGGCATCGACGAGCAGTACGTC. Translated, it gives CASSFGTGGIDEQYV.

This clonotype showed up just once. The chain is built from TRBV7-3 and TRBJ2-5, with D uncertain. CDR1 is SGHTA, CDR2 FQGTGA, per germline. Deletions cut 6 bases from V and 5 bases from J, with 10 bases between. CDR3 size: 12 residues. The CDR3 DNA sequence: TGTGCCAGCAGAGAGCTGGGGGAGACCCAGTACTTC. It translates to CASRELGETQYF. The full variable domain, with the rest looked up from reference TRBV7-3 and TRBJ2-5, is GAGVSQTPSNKVTEKGKYVELRCDPISGHTALYWYRQSLGQGPEFLIYFQGTGAADDSGLPNDRFFAVRPEGSVSTLKIQRTERGDSAVYLCASRELGETQYFGPGTRLLVL.

The rearrangement links TRBV5-1 to TRBJ1-2; D unclear. Germline V gene sequence: CDR1 SGHRS, CDR2 YFSETQ. The length of the CDR3 is 16 residues. Trimming took off 4 bases at V and 0 bases at J, with 16 bases between the two ends. The DNA of the CDR3 is TGCGCCAGCAGCGACATCCCAGGAGACCCTAACTATGGCTACACCTTC. Its translation: CASSDIPGDPNYGYTF. Full variable domain (remainder filled in from reference TRBV5-1 and TRBJ1-2): KAGVTQTPRYLIKTRGQQVTLSCSPISGHRSVSWYQQTPGQGLQFLFEYFSETQRNKGNFPGRFSGRQFSNSRSEMNVSTLELGDSALYLCASSDIPGDPNYGYTFGSGTRLTVV.

This clonotype has more than one count but fewer than ten. V is TRBV2 and J is TRBJ1-1; D unclear. Trimming removed 2 bases at V and 0 bases at J, with 4 bases between. The germline V gene encodes CDR1 SNHLY and CDR2 FYNNEI. The CDR3 is made up of 13 amino acids. CDR3 nucleotide sequence: TGTGCCAGCAGTGAACAGCTGAACACTGAAGCTTTCTTT. Its translation is CASSEQLNTEAFF. The variable domain in full, completed from reference TRBV2 and TRBJ1-1, reads EPEVTQTPSHQVTQMGQEVILRCVPISNHLYFYWYRQILGQKVEFLVSFYNNEISEKSEIFDDQFSVERPDGSNFTLKIRSTKLEDSAMYFCASSEQLNTEAFFGQGTRLTVV.

The V gene is TRBV5-5, the J gene TRBJ2-7, with D unclear. Germline CDR1 reads SGHKS; CDR2 reads YYEKEE (reference sequence). With 4 bases removed from V and 6 bases from J, the gap between germline ends came to 11 bases. This CDR3 comprises 12 residues. CDR3 region: CASSISVLEQYV. CDR3 coding DNA: TGTGCCAGCAGCATCAGTGTTCTCGAGCAGTACGTC.

This clonotype was seen ten or more times. The rearrangement joins TRBV5-1 to TRBJ2-7; D is possibly TRBD1 or TRBD2 (5 bases each). The CDR3 loop spans 13 amino acids. The V end lost 6 bases, the J end lost 6 bases, and 16 bases lay between the germline ends. CDR1 SGHRS and CDR2 YFSETQ come from the germline V gene. CDR3 nucleotides: TGCGCCAGCACCCTTGTATCGGGGCGCGAGCAGTACTTC. Translation gives CASTLVSGREQYF.

Only a few counts were recorded for this clonotype. The chain couples TRBV19 to TRBJ1-5, with TRBD1 identical over 7 bases. The CDR3 has 14 residues. V lost 5 bases and J lost 12; bases outside the gene matches: 13. Per the germline V gene, CDR1 is LNHDA and CDR2 is SQIVND (reference sequence). The CDR3 DNA sequence: TGTGCCAGTAGTCCGCAGGACAGGCAATCACTCCAGCATTTT. It is translated as CASSPQDRQSLQHF.

The J gene is TRBJ1-5, the V gene TRBV15; D unresolved. V was pared by 8 bases and J by 1 base, with 6 bases between. This CDR3 is 12 amino acids long. Germline loops: CDR1 LNHNV, CDR2 YYDKDF (reference sequence). The CDR3 spells CATGRSNQPQHF. CDR3 nucleotide sequence: TGTGCCACCGGGCGGAGCAATCAGCCCCAGCATTTT.

The chain recombines TRBV12-3 or TRBV12-4 with TRBJ1-1, with a possible D match to TRBD1 (6 bases). Trimming pared 5 bases from V and 0 bases from J, leaving 13 bases between. The CDR3 totals 15 residues. Here the CDR3 DNA reads TGTGCCAGCAGTCTATCATGGACAGTGAACACTGAAGCTTTCTTT. Amino acids: CASSLSWTVNTEAFF.

The chain joins TRBV4-1 to TRBJ2-1; D may correspond to TRBD1 or TRBD2 (5 bases each). This CDR3 has 15 residues. Trimming took 3 bases from V and 7 from J, leaving 16 bases between them. The germline V gene has CDR1 MGHRA and CDR2 YSYEKL. CDR3 in amino acids: CASSHRGGGSNEQFF. In DNA, the CDR3 is TGCGCCAGCAGCCACCGAGGTGGGGGTTCGAATGAGCAGTTCTTC.

The chain carries TRBV29-1 and TRBJ2-7; D is unclear. CDR1 is SQVTM, CDR2 ANQGSEA, per germline. This CDR3 contains 13 residues. The V end lost 7 bases, the J end lost 0 bases, and 13 bases lay between the germline ends. The CDR3 region has the DNA TGCAGCGCCCTGTCGGCAGGCTCCTACGAGCAGTACTTC. Translation gives CSALSAGSYEQYF.

The chain is built from TRBV5-3 and TRBJ1-1; perhaps TRBD1 as D (6 bases). TRBV5-3 falls under the ORF class, with uncertain function. V dropped 3 bases and J dropped 3 bases, with 9 bases sitting between them. This CDR3 has 13 amino acids. The CDR3 DNA is TGTGCCAGAAGCTCCGGACAGTACACTGAAGCTTTCTTT. Translating gives CARSSGQYTEAFF.

This clonotype was found a few times. V usage is TRBV12-3 or TRBV12-4 and J usage is TRBJ2-7; tentatively, D is TRBD2 (7 bases). V lost 5 bases, J lost 2 bases, and 10 bases lay in between. This CDR3 comprises 13 residues. The CDR3 region has the DNA TGTGCCAGCAGTGCGGGGGCTACCTACGAGCAGTACTTC. This encodes CASSAGATYEQYF.